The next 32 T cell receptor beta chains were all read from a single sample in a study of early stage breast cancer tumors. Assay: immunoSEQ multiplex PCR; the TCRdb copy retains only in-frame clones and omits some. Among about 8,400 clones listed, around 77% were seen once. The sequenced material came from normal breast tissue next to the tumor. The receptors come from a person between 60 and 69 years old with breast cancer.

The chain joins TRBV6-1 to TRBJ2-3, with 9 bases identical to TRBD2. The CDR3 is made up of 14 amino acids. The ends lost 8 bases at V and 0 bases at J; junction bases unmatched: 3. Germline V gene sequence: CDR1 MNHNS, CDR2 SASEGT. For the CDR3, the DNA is TGTGCCAGCTTTACTAGCGGGAGCACAGATACGCAGTATTTT. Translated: CASFTSGSTDTQYF.

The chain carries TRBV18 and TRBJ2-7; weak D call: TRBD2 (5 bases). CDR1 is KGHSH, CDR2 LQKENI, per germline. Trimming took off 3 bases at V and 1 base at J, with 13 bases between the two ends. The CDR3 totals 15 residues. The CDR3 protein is CASSPTGKGSYEQYF. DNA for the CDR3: TGTGCCAGCTCACCGACCGGGAAAGGGTCCTACGAGCAGTACTTC. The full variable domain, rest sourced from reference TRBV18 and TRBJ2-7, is NAGVMQNPRHLVRRRGQEARLRCSPMKGHSHVYWYRQLPEEGLKFMVYLQKENIIDESGMPKERFSAEFPKEGPSILRIQQVVRGDSAAYFCASSPTGKGSYEQYFGPGTRLTVT.

The CDR3: CASSLIGQKVAKKNSPLHF. The CDR3 DNA reads as TGTGCCAGCAGCTTAATTGGACAGAAGGTAGCTAAGAAGAATTCACCCCTCCACTTT. The chain combines TRBV7-2 with TRBJ1-6; TRBD1 might be the D (6 bases). The CDR3 is 19 residues long. The germline V gene has CDR1 SGHTA and CDR2 FQGNSA. V was clipped by 2 bases and J by 7 bases, with 24 bases between them.

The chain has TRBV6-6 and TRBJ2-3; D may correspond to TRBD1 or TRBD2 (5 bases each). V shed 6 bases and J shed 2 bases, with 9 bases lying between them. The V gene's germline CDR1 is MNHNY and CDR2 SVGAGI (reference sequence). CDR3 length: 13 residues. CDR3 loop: CASRGESTDTQYF. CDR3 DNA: TGTGCCAGCAGGGGGGAGTCCACAGATACGCAGTATTTT.

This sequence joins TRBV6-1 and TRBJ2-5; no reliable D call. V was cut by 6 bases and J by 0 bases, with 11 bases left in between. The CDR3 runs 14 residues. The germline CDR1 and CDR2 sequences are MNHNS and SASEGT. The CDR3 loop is CASSQEGYQETQYF. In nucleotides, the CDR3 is TGTGCCAGCAGCCAGGAAGGGTACCAAGAGACCCAGTACTTC.

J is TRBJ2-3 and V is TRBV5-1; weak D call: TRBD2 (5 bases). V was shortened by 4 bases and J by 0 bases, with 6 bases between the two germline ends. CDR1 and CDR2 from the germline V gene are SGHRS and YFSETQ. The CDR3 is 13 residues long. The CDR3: CASSQRSTDTQYF. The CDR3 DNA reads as TGCGCCAGCAGCCAGCGGAGCACAGATACGCAGTATTTT.

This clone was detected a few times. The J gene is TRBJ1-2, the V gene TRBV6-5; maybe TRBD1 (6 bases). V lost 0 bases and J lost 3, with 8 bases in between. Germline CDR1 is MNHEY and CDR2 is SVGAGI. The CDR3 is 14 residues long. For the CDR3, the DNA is TGTGCCAGCAGTTACTCAAGGGGGGACTATGGCTACACCTTC. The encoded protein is CASSYSRGDYGYTF.

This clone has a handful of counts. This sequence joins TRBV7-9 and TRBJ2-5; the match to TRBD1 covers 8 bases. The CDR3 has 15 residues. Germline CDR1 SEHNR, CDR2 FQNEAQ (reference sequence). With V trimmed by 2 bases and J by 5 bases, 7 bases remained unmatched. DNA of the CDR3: TGTGCCAGCAGCTTACTCGCAGGGGGCATGGAGACCCAGTACTTC. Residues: CASSLLAGGMETQYF. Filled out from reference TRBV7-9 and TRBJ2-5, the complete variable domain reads DTGVSQNPRHKITKRGQNVTFRCDPISEHNRLYWYRQTLGQGPEFLTYFQNEAQLEKSRLLSDRFSAERPKGSFSTLEIQRTEQGDSAMYLCASSLLAGGMETQYFGPGTRLLVL.

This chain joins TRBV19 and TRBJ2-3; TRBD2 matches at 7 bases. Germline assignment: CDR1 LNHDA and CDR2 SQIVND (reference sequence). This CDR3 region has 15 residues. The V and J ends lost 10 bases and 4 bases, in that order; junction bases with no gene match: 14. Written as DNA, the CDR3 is TGTGCCACCAAGGGAGGCGGGAGAGGGGCAGATACGCAGTATTTT. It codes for CATKGGGRGADTQYF.

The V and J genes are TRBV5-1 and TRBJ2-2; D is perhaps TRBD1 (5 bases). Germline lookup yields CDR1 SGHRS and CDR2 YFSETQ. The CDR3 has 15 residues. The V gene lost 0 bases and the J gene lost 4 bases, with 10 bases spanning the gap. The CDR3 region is CASSLGRASTGELFF. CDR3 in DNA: TGCGCCAGCAGCTTGGGCAGGGCCAGCACCGGGGAGCTGTTTTTT.

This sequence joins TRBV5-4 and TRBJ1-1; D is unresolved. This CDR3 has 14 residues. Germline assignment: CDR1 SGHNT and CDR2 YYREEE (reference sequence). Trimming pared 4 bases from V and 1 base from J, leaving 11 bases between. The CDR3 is CASSPMNRNTEAFF. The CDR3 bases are TGTGCCAGCAGCCCAATGAACCGGAACACTGAAGCTTTCTTT.

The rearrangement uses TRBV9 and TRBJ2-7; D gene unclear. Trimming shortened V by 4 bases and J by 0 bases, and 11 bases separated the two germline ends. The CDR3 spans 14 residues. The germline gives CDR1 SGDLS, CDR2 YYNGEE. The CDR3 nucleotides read TGTGCCAGCAGCCCTTGGGGTTCCTCCTACGAGCAGTACTTC. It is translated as CASSPWGSSYEQYF.

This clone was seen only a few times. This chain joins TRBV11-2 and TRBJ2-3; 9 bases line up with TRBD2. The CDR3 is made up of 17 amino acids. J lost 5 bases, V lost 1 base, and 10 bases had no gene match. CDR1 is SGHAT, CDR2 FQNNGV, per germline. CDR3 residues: CASSLVGSGSFQDTQYF. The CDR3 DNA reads TGTGCCAGCAGCTTAGTGGGTAGCGGGAGTTTTCAAGATACGCAGTATTTT. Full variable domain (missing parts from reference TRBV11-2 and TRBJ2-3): EAGVAQSPRYKIIEKRQSVAFWCNPISGHATLYWYQQILGQGPKLLIQFQNNGVVDDSQLPKDRFSAERLKGVDSTLKIQPAKLEDSAVYLCASSLVGSGSFQDTQYFGPGTRLTVL.

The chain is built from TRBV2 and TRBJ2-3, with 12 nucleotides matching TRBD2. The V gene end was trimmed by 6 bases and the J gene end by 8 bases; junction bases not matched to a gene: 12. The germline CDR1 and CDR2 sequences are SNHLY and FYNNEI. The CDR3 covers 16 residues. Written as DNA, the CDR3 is TGTGCCAGCAGGACCCTGACTAGCGGGAGAACGATTACGCAGTATTTT. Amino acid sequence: CASRTLTSGRTITQYF.

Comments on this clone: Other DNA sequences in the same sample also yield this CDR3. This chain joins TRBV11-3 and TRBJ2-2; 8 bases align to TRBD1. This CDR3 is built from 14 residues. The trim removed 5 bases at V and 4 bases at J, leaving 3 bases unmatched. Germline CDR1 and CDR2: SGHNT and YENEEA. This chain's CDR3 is CASSRDRGTGELFF. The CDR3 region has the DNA TGTGCCAGCAGCCGCGACAGGGGCACCGGGGAGCTGTTTTTT.

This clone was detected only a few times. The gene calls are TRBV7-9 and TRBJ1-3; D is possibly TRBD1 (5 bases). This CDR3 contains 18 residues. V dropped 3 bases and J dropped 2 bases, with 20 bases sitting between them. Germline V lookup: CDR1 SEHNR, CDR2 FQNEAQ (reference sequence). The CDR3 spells CASSFERGRDVTGNTIYF. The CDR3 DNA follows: TGTGCCAGCAGCTTCGAAAGGGGTCGGGATGTGACTGGAAACACCATATATTTT.

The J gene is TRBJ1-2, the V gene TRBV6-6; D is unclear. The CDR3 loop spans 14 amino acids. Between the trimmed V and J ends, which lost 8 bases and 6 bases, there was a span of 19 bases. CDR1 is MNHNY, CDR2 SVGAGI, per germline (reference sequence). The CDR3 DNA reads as TGTGCCAGCTGTTTCTTCGAGGCGGTTCATGGCTACACCTTC. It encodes CASCFFEAVHGYTF.

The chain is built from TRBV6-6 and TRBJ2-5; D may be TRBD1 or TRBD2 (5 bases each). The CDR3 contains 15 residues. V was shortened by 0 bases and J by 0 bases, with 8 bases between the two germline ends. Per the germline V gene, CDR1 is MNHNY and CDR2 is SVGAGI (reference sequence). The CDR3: CASSYSGEYQETQYF. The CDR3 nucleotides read TGTGCCAGCAGTTACTCGGGGGAGTACCAAGAGACCCAGTACTTC.

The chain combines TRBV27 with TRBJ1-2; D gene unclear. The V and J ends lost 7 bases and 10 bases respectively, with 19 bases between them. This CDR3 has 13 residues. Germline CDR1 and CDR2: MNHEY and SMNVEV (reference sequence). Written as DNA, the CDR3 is TGTGCCAGCACCCAAGGACTGGGAATTGCCTACACCTTC. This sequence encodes CASTQGLGIAYTF.

The CDR3 protein is CASSLRATSGRATDTQYF. CDR3 in DNA: TGCGCCAGCAGCTTGAGGGCAACTAGCGGGAGGGCCACAGATACGCAGTATTTT. V is TRBV5-1 and J is TRBJ2-3, with 13 bases that match TRBD2. CDR1 is SGHRS and CDR2 is YFSETQ in the germline V gene. V gave up 1 base and J gave up 2 bases; unmatched junction bases: 7. The CDR3 totals 18 residues.

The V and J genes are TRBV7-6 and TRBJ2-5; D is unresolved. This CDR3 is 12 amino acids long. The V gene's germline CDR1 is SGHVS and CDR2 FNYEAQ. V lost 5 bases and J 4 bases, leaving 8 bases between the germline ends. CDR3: CASSRLGETQYF. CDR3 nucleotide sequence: TGTGCCAGCAGCCGATTAGGAGAGACCCAGTACTTC.

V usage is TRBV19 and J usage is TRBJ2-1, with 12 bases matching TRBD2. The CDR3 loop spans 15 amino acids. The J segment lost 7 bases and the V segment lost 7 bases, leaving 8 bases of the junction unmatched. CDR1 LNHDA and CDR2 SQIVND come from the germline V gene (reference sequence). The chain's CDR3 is CASTKGTSGWNEQFF. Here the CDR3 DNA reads TGTGCCAGTACCAAGGGGACTAGCGGGTGGAATGAGCAGTTCTTC.

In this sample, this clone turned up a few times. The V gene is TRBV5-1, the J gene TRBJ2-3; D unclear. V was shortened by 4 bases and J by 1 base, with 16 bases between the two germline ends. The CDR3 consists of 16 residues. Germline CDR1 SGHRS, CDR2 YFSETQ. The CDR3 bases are TGCGCCAGCAGCGACCGGGCGGCGTCCCGCACAGATACGCAGTATTTT. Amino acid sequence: CASSDRAASRTDTQYF. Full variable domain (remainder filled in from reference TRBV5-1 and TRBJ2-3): KAGVTQTPRYLIKTRGQQVTLSCSPISGHRSVSWYQQTPGQGLQFLFEYFSETQRNKGNFPGRFSGRQFSNSRSEMNVSTLELGDSALYLCASSDRAASRTDTQYFGPGTRLTVL.

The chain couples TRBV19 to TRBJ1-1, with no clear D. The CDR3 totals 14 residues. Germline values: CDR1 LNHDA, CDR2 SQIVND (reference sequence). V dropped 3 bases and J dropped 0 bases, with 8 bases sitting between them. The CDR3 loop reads CASSILNVNTEAFF. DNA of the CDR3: TGTGCCAGTAGTATCTTAAACGTGAACACTGAAGCTTTCTTT.

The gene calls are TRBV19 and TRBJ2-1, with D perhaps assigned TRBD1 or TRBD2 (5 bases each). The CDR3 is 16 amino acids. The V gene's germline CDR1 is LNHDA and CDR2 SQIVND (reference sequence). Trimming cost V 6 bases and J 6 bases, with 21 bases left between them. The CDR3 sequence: CASRTEGRTRSNEQFF. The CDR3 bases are TGTGCCAGTAGGACAGAGGGACGAACGCGAAGCAATGAGCAGTTCTTC.

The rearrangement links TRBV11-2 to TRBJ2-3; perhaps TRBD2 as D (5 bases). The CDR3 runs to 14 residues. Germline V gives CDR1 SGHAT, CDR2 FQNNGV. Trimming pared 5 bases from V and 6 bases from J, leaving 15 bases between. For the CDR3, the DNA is TGTGCCAGCAGCCCGAGGACTGGGGAGGATACGCAGTATTTT. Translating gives CASSPRTGEDTQYF.

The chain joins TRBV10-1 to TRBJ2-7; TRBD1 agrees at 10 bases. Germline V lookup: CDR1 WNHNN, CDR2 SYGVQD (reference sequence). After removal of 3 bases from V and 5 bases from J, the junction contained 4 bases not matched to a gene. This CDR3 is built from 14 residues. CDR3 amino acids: CASSDRDRGHEQYF. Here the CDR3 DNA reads TGCGCCAGCAGTGACCGGGACAGGGGCCACGAGCAGTACTTC.

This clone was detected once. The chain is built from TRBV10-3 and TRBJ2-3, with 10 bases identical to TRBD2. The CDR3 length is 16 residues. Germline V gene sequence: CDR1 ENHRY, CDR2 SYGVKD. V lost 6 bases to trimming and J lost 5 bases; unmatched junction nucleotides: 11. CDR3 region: CAISPGLARTGDTQYF. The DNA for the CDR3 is TGTGCCATCAGCCCGGGACTAGCGAGAACCGGAGATACGCAGTATTTT.

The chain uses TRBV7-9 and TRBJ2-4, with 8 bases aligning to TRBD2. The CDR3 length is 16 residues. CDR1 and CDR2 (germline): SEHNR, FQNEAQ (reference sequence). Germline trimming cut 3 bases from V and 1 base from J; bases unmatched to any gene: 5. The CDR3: CASSFSGVGAKNIQYF. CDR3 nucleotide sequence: TGTGCCAGCAGCTTTAGCGGGGTTGGGGCCAAAAACATTCAGTACTTC.

In DNA form, the CDR3 reads TGTGCCAGCAGCTATGACCGGGGGCCACAGTTCTTC. Protein sequence: CASSYDRGPQFF. The chain is built from TRBV5-6 and TRBJ2-1, with D possibly called TRBD1 or TRBD2 (6 bases each). Between the trimmed V and J ends, which lost 3 bases and 13 bases, there was a span of 14 bases. The CDR3 sequence is 12 residues long. The germline CDR1 and CDR2 sequences are SGHDT and YYEEEE. The full variable domain, completed using reference TRBV5-6 and TRBJ2-1, is DAGVTQSPTHLIKTRGQQVTLRCSPKSGHDTVSWYQQALGQGPQFIFQYYEEEERQRGNFPDRFSGHQFPNYSSELNVNALLLGDSALYLCASSYDRGPQFFGPGTRLTVL.

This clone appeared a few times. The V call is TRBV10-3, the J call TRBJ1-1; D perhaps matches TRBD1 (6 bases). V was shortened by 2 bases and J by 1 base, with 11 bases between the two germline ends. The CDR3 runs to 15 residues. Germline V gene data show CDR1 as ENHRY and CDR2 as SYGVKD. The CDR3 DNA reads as TGTGCCATCAGTGAGCGTTCGGGGGCGAACACTGAAGCTTTCTTT. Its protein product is CAISERSGANTEAFF.

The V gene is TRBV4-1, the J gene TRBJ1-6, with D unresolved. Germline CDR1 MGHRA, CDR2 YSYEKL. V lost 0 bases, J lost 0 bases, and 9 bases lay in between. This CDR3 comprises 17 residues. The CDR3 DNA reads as TGCGCCAGCAGCCAAGATTCCACGAGCTCCTATAATTCACCCCTCCACTTT. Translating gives CASSQDSTSSYNSPLHF.